One and the same sample provided the 5 T cell receptor beta chains below, sequenced in a study of cytomegalovirus exposure and HLA in healthy donors. Amplification used 60 Vbeta primers and 13 Jbeta primers. The assay was immunoSEQ multiplex PCR, and TCRdb's table has in-frame clones only and misses some. The repertoire holds about 120,000 clones, with roughly 76% as singletons. Source material: PBMCs. Source of these receptors: a woman aged 40 to 50 in good health and CMV-seropositive.

The chain employs TRBV5-1 and TRBJ1-5; 10 bases are shared with TRBD1. This CDR3 has 15 amino acids. Per germline, CDR1 SGHRS and CDR2 YFSETQ. The trim removed 1 base at V and 5 bases at J, leaving 3 bases unmatched. The CDR3, as DNA: TGCGCCAGCAGCTTGAGTGGGACAGGGGATCAGCCCCAGCATTTT. Its protein is CASSLSGTGDQPQHF.

To note about this clone: The sample contains more than one DNA sequence encoding this CDR3. The J gene is TRBJ2-3, the V gene TRBV5-1; no clear D gene. In germline, CDR1 is SGHRS, CDR2 YFSETQ. CDR3 length: 13 amino acids. Trimming cost V 0 bases and J 4 bases, with 6 bases left between them. CDR3 coding DNA: TGCGCCAGCAGCTTGGTGGCCGCAGATACGCAGTATTTT. As protein: CASSLVAADTQYF.

This chain links TRBV4-1 with TRBJ1-2, with 7 positions matching TRBD1. The CDR3 covers 15 residues. V gave up 1 base and J gave up 5 bases; unmatched junction bases: 7. CDR1 and CDR2 (germline): MGHRA, YSYEKL. The CDR3 here is CASSQAPDRKYGYTF. The CDR3 region has the DNA TGCGCCAGCAGCCAAGCGCCGGACAGGAAGTATGGCTACACCTTC.

The rearrangement links TRBV30 to TRBJ2-7, with 7 nucleotides matching TRBD1. The V gene's germline CDR1 is GTSNPN and CDR2 SVGIG (reference sequence). The CDR3 runs to 12 residues. V lost 5 bases and J lost 3; bases outside the gene matches: 4. In DNA form, the CDR3 reads TGTGCCTGGGGGCCAGGGGGCTACGAGCAGTACTTC. Translation gives CAWGPGGYEQYF.

The CDR3 protein is CASSRQETQYF. CDR3 DNA sequence: TGTGCCAGCAGCCGCCAAGAGACCCAGTACTTC. This chain uses TRBV7-9 with TRBJ2-5; D not certain. V lost 5 bases and J lost 1, with 2 bases in between. This CDR3 has 11 residues. The germline gives CDR1 SEHNR, CDR2 FQNEAQ (reference sequence).